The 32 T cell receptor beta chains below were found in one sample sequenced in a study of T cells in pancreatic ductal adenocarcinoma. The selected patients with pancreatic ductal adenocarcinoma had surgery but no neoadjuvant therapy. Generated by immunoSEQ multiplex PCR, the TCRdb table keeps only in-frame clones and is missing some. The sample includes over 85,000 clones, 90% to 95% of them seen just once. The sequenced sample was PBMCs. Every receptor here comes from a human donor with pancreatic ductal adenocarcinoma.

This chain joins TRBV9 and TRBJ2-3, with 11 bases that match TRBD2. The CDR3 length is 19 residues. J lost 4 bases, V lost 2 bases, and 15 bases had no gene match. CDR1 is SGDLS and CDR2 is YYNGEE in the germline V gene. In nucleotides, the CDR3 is TGTGCCAGCAGCGTGACGGTATTTCCACTAGCGGGAGTCCCAGATACGCAGTATTTT. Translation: CASSVTVFPLAGVPDTQYF.

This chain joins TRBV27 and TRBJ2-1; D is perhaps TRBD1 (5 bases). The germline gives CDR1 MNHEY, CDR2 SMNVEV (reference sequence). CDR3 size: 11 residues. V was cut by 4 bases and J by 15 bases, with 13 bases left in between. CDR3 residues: CASSWGGRGFF. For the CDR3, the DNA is TGTGCCAGCAGTTGGGGCGGACGAGGGTTCTTC.

This chain's CDR3 is CASSRQGGSEKLFF. The CDR3 DNA follows: TGTGCCAGCAGCCGTCAGGGGGGAAGTGAAAAACTGTTTTTT. V and J are TRBV13 and TRBJ1-4; 7 bases are a match to TRBD1. The CDR3 runs 14 residues. Germline assignment: CDR1 PRHDT and CDR2 FYEKMQ (reference sequence). After removal of 5 bases from V and 7 bases from J, the junction contained 7 bases not matched to a gene.

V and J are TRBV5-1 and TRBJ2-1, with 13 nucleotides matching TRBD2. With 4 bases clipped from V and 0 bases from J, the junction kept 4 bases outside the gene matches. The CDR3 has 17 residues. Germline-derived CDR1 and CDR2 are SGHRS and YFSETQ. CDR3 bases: TGCGCCAGCAGCGAAGGGACTAGCGGGATCTCCTACAATGAGCAGTTCTTC. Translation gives CASSEGTSGISYNEQFF.

The CDR3 region is CATSSSGDYGYTF. Written as DNA, the CDR3 is TGTGCCACCAGTAGTTCCGGGGACTATGGCTACACCTTC. V and J are TRBV15 and TRBJ1-2, with D unclear. With 6 bases removed from V and 3 bases from J, the gap between germline ends came to 11 bases. CDR1 and CDR2 from the germline V gene are LNHNV and YYDKDF (reference sequence). The CDR3 is 13 amino acids.

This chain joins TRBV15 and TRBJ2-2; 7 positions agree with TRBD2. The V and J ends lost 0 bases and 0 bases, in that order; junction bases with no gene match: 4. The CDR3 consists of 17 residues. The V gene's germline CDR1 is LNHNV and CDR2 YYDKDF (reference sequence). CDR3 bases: TGTGCCACCAGCAGAGATCGCGGGGGACCGAACACCGGGGAGCTGTTTTTT. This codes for CATSRDRGGPNTGELFF. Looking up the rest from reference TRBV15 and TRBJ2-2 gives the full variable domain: DAMVIQNPRYQVTQFGKPVTLSCSQTLNHNVMYWYQQKSSQAPKLLFHYYDKDFNNEADTPDNFQSRRPNTSFCFLDIRSPGLGDTAMYLCATSRDRGGPNTGELFFGEGSRLTVL.

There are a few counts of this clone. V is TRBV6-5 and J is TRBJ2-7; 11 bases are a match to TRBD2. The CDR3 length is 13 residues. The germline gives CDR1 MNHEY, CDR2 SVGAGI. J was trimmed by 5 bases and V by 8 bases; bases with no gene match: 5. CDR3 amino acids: CASSRLAGHEQYF. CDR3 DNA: TGTGCCAGCTCGCGACTAGCGGGACACGAGCAGTACTTC.

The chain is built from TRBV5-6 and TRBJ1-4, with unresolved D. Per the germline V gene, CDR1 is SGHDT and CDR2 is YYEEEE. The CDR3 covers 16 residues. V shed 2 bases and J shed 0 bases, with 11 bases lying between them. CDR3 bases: TGTGCCAGCAGCTTTGACAAAGGTGCAACTAATGAAAAACTGTTTTTT. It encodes CASSFDKGATNEKLFF.

The CDR3 sequence: CASSPFRGDEKLFF. The CDR3 DNA is TGTGCCAGCAGCCCGTTCCGGGGGGACGAAAAACTGTTTTTT. The V and J genes are TRBV16 and TRBJ1-4; TRBD1 might be the D (5 bases). V lost 4 bases and J 8 bases, leaving 14 bases between the germline ends. The CDR3 covers 14 residues. Germline V lookup: CDR1 KGHSY, CDR2 FQNENV.

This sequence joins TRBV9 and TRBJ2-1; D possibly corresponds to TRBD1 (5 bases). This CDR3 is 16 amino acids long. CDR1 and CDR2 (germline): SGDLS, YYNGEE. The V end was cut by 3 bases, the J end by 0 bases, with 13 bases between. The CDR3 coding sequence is TGTGCCAGCAGCGCAAGGGGCACAAGCTCCTACAATGAGCAGTTCTTC. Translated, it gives CASSARGTSSYNEQFF.

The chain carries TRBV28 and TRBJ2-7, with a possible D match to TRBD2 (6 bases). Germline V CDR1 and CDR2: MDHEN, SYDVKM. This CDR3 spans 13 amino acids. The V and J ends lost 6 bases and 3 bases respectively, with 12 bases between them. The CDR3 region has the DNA TGTGCCAGCAGGACCGGGACTGGCTACGAGCAGTACTTC. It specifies CASRTGTGYEQYF.

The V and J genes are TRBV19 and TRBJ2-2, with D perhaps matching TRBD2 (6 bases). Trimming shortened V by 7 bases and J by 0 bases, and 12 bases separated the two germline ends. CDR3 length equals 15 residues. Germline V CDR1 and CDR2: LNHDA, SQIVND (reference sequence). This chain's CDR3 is CASKLSGANTGELFF. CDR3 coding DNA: TGTGCCAGTAAGTTGTCGGGAGCGAACACCGGGGAGCTGTTTTTT.

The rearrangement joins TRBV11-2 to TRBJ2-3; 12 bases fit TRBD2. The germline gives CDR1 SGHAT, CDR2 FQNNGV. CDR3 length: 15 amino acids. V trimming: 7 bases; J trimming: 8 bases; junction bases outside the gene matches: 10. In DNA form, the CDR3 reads TGTGCCAGCACCGCTAGCGGGAGGGGAGGAGGTACGCAGTATTTT. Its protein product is CASTASGRGGGTQYF. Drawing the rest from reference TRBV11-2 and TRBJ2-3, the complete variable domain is EAGVAQSPRYKIIEKRQSVAFWCNPISGHATLYWYQQILGQGPKLLIQFQNNGVVDDSQLPKDRFSAERLKGVDSTLKIQPAKLEDSAVYLCASTASGRGGGTQYFGPGTRLTVL.

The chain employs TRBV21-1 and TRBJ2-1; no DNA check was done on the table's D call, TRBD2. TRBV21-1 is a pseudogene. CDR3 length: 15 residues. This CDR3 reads CASSTRLAGVNEQFF. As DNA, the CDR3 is TGTGCCAGCAGCACCCGACTAGCGGGAGTTAATGAGCAGTTCTTC.

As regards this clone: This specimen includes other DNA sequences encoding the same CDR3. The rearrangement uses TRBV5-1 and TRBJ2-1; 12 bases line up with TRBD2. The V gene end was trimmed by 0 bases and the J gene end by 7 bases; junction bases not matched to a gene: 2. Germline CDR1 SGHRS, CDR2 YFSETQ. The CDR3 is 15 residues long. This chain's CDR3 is CASSLGLAGANEQFF. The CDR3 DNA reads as TGCGCCAGCAGCTTGGGACTAGCGGGAGCGAATGAGCAGTTCTTC.

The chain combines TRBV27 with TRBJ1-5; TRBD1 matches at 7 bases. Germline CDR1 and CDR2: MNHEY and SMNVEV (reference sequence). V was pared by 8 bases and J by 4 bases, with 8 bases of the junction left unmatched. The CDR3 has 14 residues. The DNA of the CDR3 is TGTGCCAGCGCCAGACAGGGCGGGAATCAGCCCCAGCATTTT. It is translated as CASARQGGNQPQHF.

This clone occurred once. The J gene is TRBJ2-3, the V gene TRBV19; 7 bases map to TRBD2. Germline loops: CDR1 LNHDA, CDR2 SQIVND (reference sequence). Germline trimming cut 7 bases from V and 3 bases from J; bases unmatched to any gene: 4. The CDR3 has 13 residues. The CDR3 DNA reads TGTGCCAGTACCGGGACTACTACAGATACGCAGTATTTT. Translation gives CASTGTTTDTQYF.

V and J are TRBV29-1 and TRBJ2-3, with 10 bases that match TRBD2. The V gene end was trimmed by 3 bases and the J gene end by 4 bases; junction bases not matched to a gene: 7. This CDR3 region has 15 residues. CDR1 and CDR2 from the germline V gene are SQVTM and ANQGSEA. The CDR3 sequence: CSVDSPSGSADTQYF. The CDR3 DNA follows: TGCAGCGTTGACTCTCCTAGCGGGAGCGCAGATACGCAGTATTTT.

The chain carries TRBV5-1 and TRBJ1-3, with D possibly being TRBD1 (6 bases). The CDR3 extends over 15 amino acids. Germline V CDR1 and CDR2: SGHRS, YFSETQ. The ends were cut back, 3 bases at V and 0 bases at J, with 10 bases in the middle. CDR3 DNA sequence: TGCGCCAGCAGCTATACAGGGAGCTCTGGAAACACCATATATTTT. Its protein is CASSYTGSSGNTIYF.

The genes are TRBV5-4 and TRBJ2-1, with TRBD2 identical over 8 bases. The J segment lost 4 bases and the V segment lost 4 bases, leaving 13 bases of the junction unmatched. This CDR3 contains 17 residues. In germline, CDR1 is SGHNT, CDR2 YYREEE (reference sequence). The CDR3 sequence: CASSPLGRGLGYNEQFF. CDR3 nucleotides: TGTGCCAGCAGCCCACTCGGGAGGGGACTGGGATACAATGAGCAGTTCTTC.

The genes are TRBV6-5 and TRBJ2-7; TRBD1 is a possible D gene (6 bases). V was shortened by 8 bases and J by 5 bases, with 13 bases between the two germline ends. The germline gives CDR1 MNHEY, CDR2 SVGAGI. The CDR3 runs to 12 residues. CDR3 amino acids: CASQGQGDEQYF. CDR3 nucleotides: TGTGCCAGCCAGGGGCAGGGAGACGAGCAGTACTTC.

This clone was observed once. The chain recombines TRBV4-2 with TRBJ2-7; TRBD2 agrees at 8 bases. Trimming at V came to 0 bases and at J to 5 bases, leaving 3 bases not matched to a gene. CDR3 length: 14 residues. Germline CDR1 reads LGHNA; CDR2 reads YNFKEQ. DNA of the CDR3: TGTGCCAGCAGCCAAGAGCCAGCGGGAGACGAGCAGTACTTC. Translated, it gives CASSQEPAGDEQYF.

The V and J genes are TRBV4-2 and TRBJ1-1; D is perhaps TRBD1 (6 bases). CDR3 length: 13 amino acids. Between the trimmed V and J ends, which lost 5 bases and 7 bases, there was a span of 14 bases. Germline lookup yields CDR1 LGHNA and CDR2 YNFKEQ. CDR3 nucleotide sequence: TGTGCCAGCAGCTCCGGACAGAGGATTGAAGCTTTCTTT. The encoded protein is CASSSGQRIEAFF.

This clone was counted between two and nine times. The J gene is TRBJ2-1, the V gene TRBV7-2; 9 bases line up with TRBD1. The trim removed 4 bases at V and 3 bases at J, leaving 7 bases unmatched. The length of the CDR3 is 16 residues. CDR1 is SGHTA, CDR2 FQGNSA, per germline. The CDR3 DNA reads TGTGCCAGCAGCTCAGGGGGACAGGGATTCTACAATGAGCAGTTCTTC. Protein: CASSSGGQGFYNEQFF.

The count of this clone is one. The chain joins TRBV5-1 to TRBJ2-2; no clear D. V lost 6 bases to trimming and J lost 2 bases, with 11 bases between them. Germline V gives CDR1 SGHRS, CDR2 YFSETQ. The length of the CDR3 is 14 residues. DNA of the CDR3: TGCGCCAGCATCCCCAGCGCTAACACCGGGGAGCTGTTTTTT. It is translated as CASIPSANTGELFF.

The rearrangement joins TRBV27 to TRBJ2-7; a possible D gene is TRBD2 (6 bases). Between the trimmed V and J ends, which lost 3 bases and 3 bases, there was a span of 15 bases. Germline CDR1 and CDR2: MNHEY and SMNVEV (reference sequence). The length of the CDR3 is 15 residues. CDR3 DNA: TGTGCCAGCAGTTTGACCAGCGGGTATGGCTACGAGCAGTACTTC. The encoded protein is CASSLTSGYGYEQYF.

For the CDR3, the DNA is TGTGCCTGGGCCAGGGACAGTTTCGGCGAGCAGTACTTC. This translates into CAWARDSFGEQYF. This rearrangement joins TRBV30 to TRBJ2-7; 7 bases are a match to TRBD1. V dropped 5 bases and J dropped 6; count of bases not matched to a gene: 10. The germline CDR1 and CDR2 sequences are GTSNPN and SVGIG (reference sequence). The CDR3 extends over 13 amino acids.

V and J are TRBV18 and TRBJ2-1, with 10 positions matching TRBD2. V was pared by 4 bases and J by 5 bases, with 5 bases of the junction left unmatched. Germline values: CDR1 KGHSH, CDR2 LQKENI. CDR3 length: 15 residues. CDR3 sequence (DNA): TGTGCCAGCTCACTCCCTAGCGGGAGAGACAATGAGCAGTTCTTC. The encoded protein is CASSLPSGRDNEQFF.

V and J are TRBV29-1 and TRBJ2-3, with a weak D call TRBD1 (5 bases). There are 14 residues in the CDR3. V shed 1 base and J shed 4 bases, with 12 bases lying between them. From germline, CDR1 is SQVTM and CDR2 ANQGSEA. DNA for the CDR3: TGCAGCGTTGAAGTTGGGGCGGCGGCAGATACGCAGTATTTT. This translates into CSVEVGAAADTQYF.

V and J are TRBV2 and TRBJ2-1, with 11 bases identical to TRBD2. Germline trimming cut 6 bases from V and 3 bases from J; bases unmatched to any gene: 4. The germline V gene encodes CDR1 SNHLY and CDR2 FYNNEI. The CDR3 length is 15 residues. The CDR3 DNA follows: TGTGCCAGCAGCCACGGGACTAGCGGCTACAATGAGCAGTTCTTC. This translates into CASSHGTSGYNEQFF.

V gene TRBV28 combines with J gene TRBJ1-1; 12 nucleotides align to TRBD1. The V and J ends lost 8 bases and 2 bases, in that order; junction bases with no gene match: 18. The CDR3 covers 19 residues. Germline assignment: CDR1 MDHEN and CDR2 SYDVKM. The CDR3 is CASPLSPGTGGAENTEAFF. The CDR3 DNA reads TGTGCCAGCCCCTTAAGTCCGGGGACAGGGGGCGCTGAAAACACTGAAGCTTTCTTT.

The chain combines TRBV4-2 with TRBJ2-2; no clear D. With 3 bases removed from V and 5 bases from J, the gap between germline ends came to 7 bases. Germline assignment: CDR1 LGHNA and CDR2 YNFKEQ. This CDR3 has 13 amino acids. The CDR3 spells CASSQQRTGELFF. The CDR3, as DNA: TGTGCCAGCAGCCAGCAGAGGACCGGGGAGCTGTTTTTT.